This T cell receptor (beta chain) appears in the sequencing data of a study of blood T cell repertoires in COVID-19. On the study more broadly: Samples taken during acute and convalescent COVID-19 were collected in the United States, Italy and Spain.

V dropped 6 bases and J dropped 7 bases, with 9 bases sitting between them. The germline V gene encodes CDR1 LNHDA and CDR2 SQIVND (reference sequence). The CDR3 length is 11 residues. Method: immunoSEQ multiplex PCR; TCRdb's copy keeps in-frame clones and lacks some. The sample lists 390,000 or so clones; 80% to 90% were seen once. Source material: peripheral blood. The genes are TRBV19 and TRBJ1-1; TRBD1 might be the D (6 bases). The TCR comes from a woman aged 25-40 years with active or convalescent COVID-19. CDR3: CASRQGLEAFF. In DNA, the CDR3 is TGTGCCAGTAGACAGGGCCTTGAAGCTTTCTTT.